What follows is one T cell receptor beta chain and its context. This specimen comes from a study of Ad26.COV2.S vaccination and SARS-CoV-2 variants. Study at large: Intramuscularly, Ad26.COV2.S was given either once or twice, 56 days apart.

Sequencing was performed with immunoSEQ multiplex PCR; in TCRdb, only in-frame clones are kept and a portion is missing. Among some 480,000 clones, 87% were seen once, and the ten largest hold around 13%. CDR3 size: 12 residues. Germline CDR1 reads KGHDR; CDR2 reads SFDVKD. With V trimmed by 3 bases and J by 15 bases, 7 bases remained unmatched. Stated treatment: some 20 received Ad26.COV2.S at low or high dose, single or two shots; about 5 received placebo; per-sample allocation not given. Day 63 after the first vaccine or placebo injection was the time point for sampling. The material was peripheral blood, obtained in a trial of Ad26.COV2.S vaccine versus placebo. The chain joins TRBV24-1 to TRBJ2-1; 7 bases align to TRBD1. This receptor was obtained from a person between 18 and 65 years old who received the Ad26.COV2.S COVID-19 vaccine or a placebo. The CDR3: CATSDQDRPLFF. CDR3 nucleotides: TGTGCCACCAGTGATCAGGACAGGCCCCTGTTCTTC.